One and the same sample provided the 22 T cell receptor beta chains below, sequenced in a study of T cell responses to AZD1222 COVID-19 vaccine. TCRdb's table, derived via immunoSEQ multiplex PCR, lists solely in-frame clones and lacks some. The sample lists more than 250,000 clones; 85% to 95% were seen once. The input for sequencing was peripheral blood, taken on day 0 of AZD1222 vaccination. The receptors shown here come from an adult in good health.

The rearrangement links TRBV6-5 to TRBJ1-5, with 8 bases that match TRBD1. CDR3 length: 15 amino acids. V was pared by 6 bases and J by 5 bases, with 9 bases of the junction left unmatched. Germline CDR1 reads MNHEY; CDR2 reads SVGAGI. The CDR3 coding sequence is TGTGCCAGCAGACCCGGACAGGGAATCGATCAGCCCCAGCATTTT. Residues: CASRPGQGIDQPQHF.

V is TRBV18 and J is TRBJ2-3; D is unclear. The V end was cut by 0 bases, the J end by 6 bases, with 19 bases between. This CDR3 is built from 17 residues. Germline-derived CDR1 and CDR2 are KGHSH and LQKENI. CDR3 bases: TGTGCCAGCTCACCACCGGCCATGGTCAGGTCGGCGGATACGCAGTATTTT. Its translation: CASSPPAMVRSADTQYF.

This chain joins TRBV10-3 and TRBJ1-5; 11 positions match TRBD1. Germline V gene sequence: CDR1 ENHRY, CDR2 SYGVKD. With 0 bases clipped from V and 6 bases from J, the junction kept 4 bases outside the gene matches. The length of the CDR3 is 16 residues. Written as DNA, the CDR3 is TGTGCCATCAGTGAGTCTTTGGGACAGGGGGGTCAGCCCCAGCATTTT. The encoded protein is CAISESLGQGGQPQHF.

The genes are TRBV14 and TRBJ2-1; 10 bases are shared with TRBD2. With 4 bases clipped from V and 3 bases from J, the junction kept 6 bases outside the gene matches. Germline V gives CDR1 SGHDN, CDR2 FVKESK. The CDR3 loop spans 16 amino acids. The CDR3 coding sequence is TGTGCCAGCAGCCGGGGGGGACTAGCGTTCTACAATGAGCAGTTCTTC. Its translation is CASSRGGLAFYNEQFF.

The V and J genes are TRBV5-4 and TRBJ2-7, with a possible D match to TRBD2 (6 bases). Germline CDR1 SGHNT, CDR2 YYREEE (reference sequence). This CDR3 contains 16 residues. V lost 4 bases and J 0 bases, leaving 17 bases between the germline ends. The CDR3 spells CASSPFPRGSSYEQYF. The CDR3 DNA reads TGTGCCAGCAGCCCCTTTCCCCGGGGGAGCTCCTACGAGCAGTACTTC.

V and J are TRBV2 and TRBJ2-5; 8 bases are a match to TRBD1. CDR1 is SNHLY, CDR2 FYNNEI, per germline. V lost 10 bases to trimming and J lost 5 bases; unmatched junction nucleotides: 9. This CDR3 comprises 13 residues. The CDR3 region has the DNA TGTGCCATCCTTCGGGACAGGATGGAGACCCAGTACTTC. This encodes CAILRDRMETQYF. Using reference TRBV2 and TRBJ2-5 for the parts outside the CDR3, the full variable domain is EPEVTQTPSHQVTQMGQEVILRCVPISNHLYFYWYRQILGQKVEFLVSFYNNEISEKSEIFDDQFSVERPDGSNFTLKIRSTKLEDSAMYFCAILRDRMETQYFGPGTRLLVL.

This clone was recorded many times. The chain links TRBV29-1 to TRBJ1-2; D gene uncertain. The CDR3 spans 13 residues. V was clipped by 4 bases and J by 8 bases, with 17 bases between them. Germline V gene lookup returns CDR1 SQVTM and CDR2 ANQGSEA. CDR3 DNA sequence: TGCAGCGTTGGTGGGCAGGTAGAAAGAGGCTACACCTTC. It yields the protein CSVGGQVERGYTF.

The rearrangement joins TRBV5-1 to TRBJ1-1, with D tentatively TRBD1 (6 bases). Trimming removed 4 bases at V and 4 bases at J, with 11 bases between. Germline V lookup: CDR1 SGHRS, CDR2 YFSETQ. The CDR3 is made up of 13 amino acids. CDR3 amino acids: CASSPGGPTEAFF. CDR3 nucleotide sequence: TGCGCCAGCAGCCCGGGGGGGCCCACTGAAGCTTTCTTT. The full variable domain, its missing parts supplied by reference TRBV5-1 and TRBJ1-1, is KAGVTQTPRYLIKTRGQQVTLSCSPISGHRSVSWYQQTPGQGLQFLFEYFSETQRNKGNFPGRFSGRQFSNSRSEMNVSTLELGDSALYLCASSPGGPTEAFFGQGTRLTVV.

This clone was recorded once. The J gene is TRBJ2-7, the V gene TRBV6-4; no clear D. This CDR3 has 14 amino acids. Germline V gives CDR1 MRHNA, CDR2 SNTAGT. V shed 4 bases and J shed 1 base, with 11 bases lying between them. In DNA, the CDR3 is TGTGCCAGCAGTGCGGACCGTGGGTCCTACGAGCAGTACTTC. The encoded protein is CASSADRGSYEQYF.

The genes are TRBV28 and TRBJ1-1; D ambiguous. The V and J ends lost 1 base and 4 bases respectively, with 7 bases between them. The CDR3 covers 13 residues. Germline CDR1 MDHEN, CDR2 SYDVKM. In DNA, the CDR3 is TGTGCCAGCAGTTTATACCCCCCCACTGAAGCTTTCTTT. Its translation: CASSLYPPTEAFF.

The CDR3 region has the DNA TGTGCCAGCAGCGTCGACAGGGATGAGCAGTTCTTC. Amino acids: CASSVDRDEQFF. The chain links TRBV9 to TRBJ2-1; 7 bases fit TRBD1. The V gene's germline CDR1 is SGDLS and CDR2 YYNGEE. The CDR3 has 12 residues. The V and J ends lost 2 bases and 8 bases, in that order; junction bases with no gene match: 1.

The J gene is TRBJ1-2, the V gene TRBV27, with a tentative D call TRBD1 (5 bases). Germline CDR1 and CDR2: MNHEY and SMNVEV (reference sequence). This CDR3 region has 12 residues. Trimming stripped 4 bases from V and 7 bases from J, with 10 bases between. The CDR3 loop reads CASSSPGGGYTF. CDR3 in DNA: TGTGCCAGCAGTTCCCCGGGGGGTGGCTACACCTTC.

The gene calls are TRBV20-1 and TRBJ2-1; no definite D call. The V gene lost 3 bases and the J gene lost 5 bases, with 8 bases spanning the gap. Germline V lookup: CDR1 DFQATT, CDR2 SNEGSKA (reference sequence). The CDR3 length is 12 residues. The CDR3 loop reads CSASPGHNEQFF. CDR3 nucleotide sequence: TGCAGTGCTAGTCCGGGCCACAATGAGCAGTTCTTC.

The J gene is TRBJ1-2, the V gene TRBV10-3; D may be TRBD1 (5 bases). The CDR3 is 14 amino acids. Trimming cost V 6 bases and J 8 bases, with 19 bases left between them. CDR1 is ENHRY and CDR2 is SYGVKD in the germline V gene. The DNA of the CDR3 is TGTGCCATCAGCCCCGACGAGGGGAGAGGAGGCTACACCTTC. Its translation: CAISPDEGRGGYTF.

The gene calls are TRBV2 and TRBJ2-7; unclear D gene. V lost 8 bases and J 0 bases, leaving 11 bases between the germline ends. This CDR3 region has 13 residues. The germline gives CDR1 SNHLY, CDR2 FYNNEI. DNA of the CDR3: TGTGCCAGCTCTCATTCCTTCTCCTACGAGCAGTACTTC. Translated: CASSHSFSYEQYF.

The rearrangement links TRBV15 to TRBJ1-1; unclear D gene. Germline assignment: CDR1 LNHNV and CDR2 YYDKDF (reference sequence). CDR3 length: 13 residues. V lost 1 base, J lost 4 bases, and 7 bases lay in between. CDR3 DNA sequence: TGTGCCACCAGCAGAGGCAGCTCCACTGAAGCTTTCTTT. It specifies CATSRGSSTEAFF.

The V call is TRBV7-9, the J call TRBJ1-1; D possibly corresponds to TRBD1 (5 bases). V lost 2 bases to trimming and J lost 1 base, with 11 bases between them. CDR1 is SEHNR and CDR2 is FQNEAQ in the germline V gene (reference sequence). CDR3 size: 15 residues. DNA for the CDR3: TGTGCCAGCAGCTTATCAGGGAGTGGGAACACTGAAGCTTTCTTT. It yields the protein CASSLSGSGNTEAFF.

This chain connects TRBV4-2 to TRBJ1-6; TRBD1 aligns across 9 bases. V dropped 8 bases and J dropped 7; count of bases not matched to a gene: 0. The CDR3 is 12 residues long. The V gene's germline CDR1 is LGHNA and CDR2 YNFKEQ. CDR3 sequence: CASGTGNSPLHF. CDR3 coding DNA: TGTGCCAGCGGGACAGGGAATTCACCCCTCCACTTT.

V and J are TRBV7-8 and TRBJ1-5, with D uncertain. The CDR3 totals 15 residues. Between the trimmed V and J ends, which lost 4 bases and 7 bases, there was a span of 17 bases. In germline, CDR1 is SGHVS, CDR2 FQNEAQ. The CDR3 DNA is TGTGCCAGCAGCTCCGCGGTCAGAGTGGGCCAGCCCCAGCATTTT. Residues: CASSSAVRVGQPQHF.

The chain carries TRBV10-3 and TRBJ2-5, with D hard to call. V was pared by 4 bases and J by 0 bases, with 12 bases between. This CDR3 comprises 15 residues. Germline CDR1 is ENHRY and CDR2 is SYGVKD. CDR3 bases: TGTGCCATCAGTGTAAAGAGTTCGTACCAAGAGACCCAGTACTTC. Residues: CAISVKSSYQETQYF.

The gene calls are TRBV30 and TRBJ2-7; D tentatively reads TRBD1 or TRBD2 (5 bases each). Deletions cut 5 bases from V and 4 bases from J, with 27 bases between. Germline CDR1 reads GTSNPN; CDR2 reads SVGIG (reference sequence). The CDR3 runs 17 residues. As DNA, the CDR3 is TGTGCCTGGTCCCCGGGCGGTGGAGGAGAAGGGGTGTACGAGCAGTACTTC. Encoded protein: CAWSPGGGGEGVYEQYF.

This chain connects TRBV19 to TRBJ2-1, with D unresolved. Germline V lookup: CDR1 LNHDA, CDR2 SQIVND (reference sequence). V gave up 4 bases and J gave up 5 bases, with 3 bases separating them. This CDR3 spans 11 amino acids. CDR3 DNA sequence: TGTGCCAGTAGTACGGACAATGAGCAGTTCTTC. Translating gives CASSTDNEQFF.